These 15 T cell receptor beta chains originate from one sample sequenced in a study of blood T cell repertoires in COVID-19. TCRdb's table, derived via immunoSEQ multiplex PCR, lists solely in-frame clones and lacks some. The data show 150,000 to 200,000 clones, about 85% seen once. Source material: peripheral blood. The receptors here all came from a man aged 60-69 years with active or convalescent COVID-19.

This chain connects TRBV19 to TRBJ2-5; maybe TRBD1 (5 bases). The CDR3 covers 17 residues. Germline V gives CDR1 LNHDA, CDR2 SQIVND (reference sequence). Trimming took 2 bases from V and 5 from J, leaving 21 bases between them. The CDR3 region is CASSISPLLGPGETQYF. CDR3 coding DNA: TGTGCCAGTAGTATATCCCCGCTGTTGGGCCCAGGGGAGACCCAGTACTTC.

The CDR3 spells CAISSSPGQDYYGYTF. The CDR3 DNA reads TGTGCCATCAGTAGTAGCCCGGGACAGGACTACTATGGCTACACCTTC. The V call is TRBV10-3, the J call TRBJ1-2; 8 bases agree with TRBD1. Trimming at V came to 5 bases and at J to 3 bases, leaving 11 bases not matched to a gene. The germline CDR1 and CDR2 sequences are ENHRY and SYGVKD. This CDR3 contains 16 residues.

The sample holds a few counts of this clone. The V call is TRBV5-6, the J call TRBJ2-1; 12 bases are shared with TRBD2. This CDR3 has 16 amino acids. V was clipped by 5 bases and J by 8 bases; unmatched bases: 11. CDR1 and CDR2 from the germline V gene are SGHDT and YYEEEE. This CDR3 reads CASRPPLAGGRHEQFF. The CDR3 DNA is TGTGCCAGCAGGCCACCTCTAGCGGGGGGGCGCCATGAGCAGTTCTTC.

V usage is TRBV19 and J usage is TRBJ1-6, with 7 bases aligning to TRBD1. This CDR3 region has 14 residues. Germline lookup yields CDR1 LNHDA and CDR2 SQIVND (reference sequence). The V segment lost 5 bases and the J segment 7 bases; nucleotides outside the gene matches: 5. The CDR3 coding sequence is TGTGCCAGTAGTGTGACAGGGTTCAATTCACCCCTCCACTTT. It yields the protein CASSVTGFNSPLHF.

This clone was detected only a few times. The chain links TRBV6-8 to TRBJ2-7; D perhaps matches TRBD2 (5 bases). Trimming stripped 5 bases from V and 4 bases from J, with 18 bases between. The CDR3 has 15 residues. Germline CDR1 MNHGY, CDR2 SAAAGT. The CDR3 DNA reads TGTGCCAGCAGTAATCCCGGGTCTGCGGGTTACGAGCAGTACTTC. It yields the protein CASSNPGSAGYEQYF.

This sequence joins TRBV6-1 and TRBJ1-2, with D possibly being TRBD1 (5 bases). The V gene lost 2 bases and the J gene lost 6 bases, with 13 bases spanning the gap. CDR1 is MNHNS, CDR2 SASEGT, per germline. The CDR3 sequence is 14 residues long. Written as DNA, the CDR3 is TGTGCCAGCAGTGAAAATACCTCGGGGGATGGCTACACCTTC. It codes for CASSENTSGDGYTF.

The gene calls are TRBV6-6 and TRBJ1-1; the D gene is possibly TRBD1 (6 bases). V lost 5 bases and J lost 0, with 16 bases in between. The germline V gene has CDR1 MNHNY and CDR2 SVGAGI (reference sequence). The CDR3 loop spans 16 amino acids. The CDR3 bases are TGTGCCAGCAGTAAGGGGGATTCGACAGTGAACACTGAAGCTTTCTTT. As protein: CASSKGDSTVNTEAFF.

This chain links TRBV13 with TRBJ2-3, with 10 nucleotides matching TRBD2. The V segment lost 4 bases and the J segment 1 base; nucleotides outside the gene matches: 5. CDR3 size: 16 residues. Germline V gives CDR1 PRHDT, CDR2 FYEKMQ (reference sequence). The DNA for the CDR3 is TGTGCCAGCAGCTCACTCAGCGGGGGGGGCACAGATACGCAGTATTTT. This sequence encodes CASSSLSGGGTDTQYF.

V usage is TRBV2 and J usage is TRBJ2-2; D uncertain. The V end lost 1 base, the J end lost 1 base, and 7 bases lay between the germline ends. Per the germline V gene, CDR1 is SNHLY and CDR2 is FYNNEI. The CDR3 is 15 amino acids. CDR3 region: CASSEGRLNTGELFF. DNA for the CDR3: TGTGCCAGCAGTGAAGGTCGACTGAACACCGGGGAGCTGTTTTTT.

The genes are TRBV5-1 and TRBJ2-3; D is uncertain. V was cut by 3 bases and J by 5 bases, with 7 bases left in between. The CDR3 totals 12 residues. In germline, CDR1 is SGHRS, CDR2 YFSETQ. The CDR3: CASSSGGDTQYF. In DNA form, the CDR3 reads TGCGCCAGCAGCTCAGGTGGAGATACGCAGTATTTT.

This sequence joins TRBV6-5 and TRBJ2-2; D gene unclear. In germline, CDR1 is MNHEY, CDR2 SVGAGI. This CDR3 contains 14 residues. Trimming pared 10 bases from V and 1 base from J, leaving 13 bases between. The CDR3 DNA follows: TGTGCCACCCTATCTTTTCGGAACACCGGGGAGCTGTTTTTT. Amino acid sequence: CATLSFRNTGELFF.

The chain recombines TRBV19 with TRBJ2-3; a possible D gene is TRBD1 (5 bases). V was cut by 6 bases and J by 4 bases, with 8 bases left in between. The CDR3 runs to 12 residues. Germline V gives CDR1 LNHDA, CDR2 SQIVND (reference sequence). The CDR3 DNA sequence: TGTGCCAGTAGCAGGGTCCCAGATACGCAGTATTTT. As protein: CASSRVPDTQYF.

The CDR3 sequence is CASSLFFSIRNTEAFF. The CDR3 region has the DNA TGTGCCAGCAGCTTGTTTTTTAGCATCCGTAACACTGAAGCTTTCTTT. The chain combines TRBV5-6 with TRBJ1-1; no reliable D call. V was shortened by 1 base and J by 2 bases, with 15 bases between the two germline ends. The CDR3 is 16 residues long. Germline CDR1 and CDR2: SGHDT and YYEEEE.

This CDR3 reads CSVTVNYGYTF. For the CDR3, the DNA is TGCAGCGTTACAGTGAACTATGGCTACACCTTC. The chain has TRBV29-1 and TRBJ1-2; D is unclear. Germline loops: CDR1 SQVTM, CDR2 ANQGSEA. Trimming pared 5 bases from V and 2 bases from J, leaving 6 bases between. This CDR3 is built from 11 residues.

The gene calls are TRBV4-1 and TRBJ2-5; 9 bases map to TRBD1. The V gene's germline CDR1 is MGHRA and CDR2 YSYEKL. J was trimmed by 3 bases and V by 1 base; bases with no gene match: 3. The CDR3 is 15 residues long. In DNA form, the CDR3 reads TGCGCCAGCAGCCAAGGGGACAGGGCTGAAGAGACCCAGTACTTC. Translated, it gives CASSQGDRAEETQYF.